The 21 T cell receptor beta chains presented below share a single source sample, sequenced in a study of shared clonotypes between healthy human individuals. Clones were sequenced by immunoSEQ multiplex PCR, and TCRdb holds only the in-frame ones, with some missing. The sample lists a few hundred thousand clones, around 96% occurring once. Sequencing used memory CD8+ T cells sorted from blood. The subset is: CD45RO+ cells pooled with CCR7-negative TemRA cells. These receptor sequences come from a man aged 25 to 40 in good health.

This clone was detected once. The V and J genes are TRBV4-1 and TRBJ2-7; TRBD2 aligns across 8 bases. CDR3 size: 17 residues. After removal of 0 bases from V and 4 bases from J, the junction contained 11 bases not matched to a gene. The germline CDR1 and CDR2 sequences are MGHRA and YSYEKL. The DNA for the CDR3 is TGCGCCAGCAGCCAAGATTCGGCTAGCGGGCCTTTTTACGAGCAGTACTTC. Its translation is CASSQDSASGPFYEQYF.

This chain uses TRBV28 with TRBJ2-3; D gene unclear. The CDR3 contains 12 residues. Germline CDR1 MDHEN, CDR2 SYDVKM. Trimming took off 3 bases at V and 6 bases at J, with 7 bases between the two ends. For the CDR3, the DNA is TGTGCCAGCAGTTTTATGTGGGATACGCAGTATTTT. Its translation: CASSFMWDTQYF.

This sequence joins TRBV7-2 and TRBJ1-5, with 12 bases fitting TRBD1. The CDR3 covers 14 residues. V shed 5 bases, J shed 6 bases, and the junction held 2 bases outside the gene matches. Per germline, CDR1 SGHTA and CDR2 FQGNSA. The CDR3: CASSRDRGLQPQHF. For the CDR3, the DNA is TGTGCCAGCAGCCGGGACAGGGGGCTTCAGCCCCAGCATTTT.

This clone was found once. The chain employs TRBV5-1 and TRBJ2-2; the D is unclear. Trimming removed 5 bases at V and 3 bases at J, with 2 bases between. Looked up from germline, CDR1 is SGHRS and CDR2 is YFSETQ. The CDR3 extends over 11 amino acids. CDR3 coding DNA: TGCGCCAGCAGGGACACCGGGGAGCTGTTTTTT. Its protein product is CASRDTGELFF.

The V and J genes are TRBV28 and TRBJ1-5; D not certain. With 3 bases removed from V and 1 base from J, the gap between germline ends came to 10 bases. Per germline, CDR1 MDHEN and CDR2 SYDVKM. The CDR3 contains 15 residues. The CDR3 region has the DNA TGTGCCAGCAGTTTGGGTACATTGAGCAATCAGCCCCAGCATTTT. It encodes CASSLGTLSNQPQHF.

The chain joins TRBV28 to TRBJ1-5, with 8 positions matching TRBD1. CDR1 is MDHEN, CDR2 SYDVKM, per germline. The CDR3 is made up of 14 amino acids. The ends lost 2 bases at V and 5 bases at J; junction bases unmatched: 2. The CDR3 region has the DNA TGTGCCAGCAGTTTACAGGGGGCGTATCAGCCCCAGCATTTT. It codes for CASSLQGAYQPQHF.

This chain links TRBV6-6 with TRBJ2-1, with unresolved D. The V and J ends lost 4 bases and 2 bases respectively, with 12 bases between them. Germline assignment: CDR1 MNHNY and CDR2 SVGAGI (reference sequence). The CDR3 runs 15 residues. The CDR3 DNA follows: TGTGCCAGCAGTTTTGCGTCTACGGCCTACAATGAGCAGTTCTTC. This sequence encodes CASSFASTAYNEQFF.

This clone has just one count. The J gene is TRBJ2-1, the V gene TRBV20-1, with D perhaps matching TRBD2 (6 bases). Germline V gene sequence: CDR1 DFQATT, CDR2 SNEGSKA (reference sequence). V was trimmed by 3 bases and J by 12 bases, leaving 9 bases between them. The CDR3 is 10 residues long. The CDR3 nucleotides are TGCAGTGCTAGCGGGAGAAGGCAGTTCTTC. Translating it yields CSASGRRQFF.

CDR3 sequence reads: CSVGTSGYEQYF. CDR3 nucleotides: TGCAGCGTTGGGACTAGCGGCTACGAGCAGTACTTC. This rearrangement joins TRBV29-1 to TRBJ2-7; 10 positions match TRBD2. Germline CDR1 is SQVTM and CDR2 is ANQGSEA. The CDR3 is made up of 12 amino acids. The junction had 0 bases not matched to a gene; V was cut back by 4 bases and J by 3 bases.

In its sample, this clone was seen once. The chain uses TRBV30 and TRBJ1-5; TRBD1 matches at 12 bases. CDR1 GTSNPN and CDR2 SVGIG come from the germline V gene (reference sequence). With V trimmed by 3 bases and J by 6 bases, 6 bases remained unmatched. CDR3 length: 15 residues. This CDR3 is CAWRSGTGGFQPQHF. CDR3 DNA: TGTGCCTGGAGATCCGGGACAGGGGGCTTTCAGCCCCAGCATTTT.

J is TRBJ2-7 and V is TRBV11-2; 8 bases map to TRBD2. Germline V gene sequence: CDR1 SGHAT, CDR2 FQNNGV. J lost 5 bases, V lost 5 bases, and 8 bases had no gene match. This CDR3 is built from 14 residues. The CDR3 sequence is CASSPRIAGNEQYF. The CDR3 nucleotides read TGTGCCAGCAGCCCTAGGATAGCGGGAAACGAGCAGTACTTC.

CDR3 amino acids: CASSRDLAANQPQHF. The CDR3 DNA is TGTGCCAGCAGCCGGGATCTCGCGGCGAATCAGCCCCAGCATTTT. The gene calls are TRBV7-2 and TRBJ1-5; D not certain. Germline CDR1 reads SGHTA; CDR2 reads FQGNSA. Trimming removed 5 bases at V and 4 bases at J, with 15 bases between. The CDR3 spans 15 residues.

The J gene is TRBJ2-7, the V gene TRBV7-9; 13 bases are a match to TRBD2. The CDR3 totals 18 residues. The trim removed 1 base at V and 0 bases at J, leaving 6 bases unmatched. Germline assignment: CDR1 SEHNR and CDR2 FQNEAQ (reference sequence). The CDR3 nucleotides read TGTGCCAGCAGCTTAGTTGGAGGACTAGCGGGGGCCTCCTACGAGCAGTACTTC. This translates into CASSLVGGLAGASYEQYF.

The chain couples TRBV4-1 to TRBJ1-5, with 9 bases fitting TRBD1. Germline values: CDR1 MGHRA, CDR2 YSYEKL. Trimming at V came to 1 base and at J to 9 bases, leaving 10 bases not matched to a gene. The CDR3 contains 16 residues. CDR3 protein: CASSQGPGTGTRPQHF. As DNA, the CDR3 is TGCGCCAGCAGCCAAGGTCCCGGGACAGGGACCCGGCCCCAGCATTTT.

The CDR3 DNA reads TGTGCCAGCAGCTTAGCCGGGTGGACAGGGGTCGACGAGCAGTACTTC. It specifies CASSLAGWTGVDEQYF. The chain links TRBV7-2 to TRBJ2-7, with 9 positions matching TRBD1. The CDR3 covers 16 residues. With V trimmed by 0 bases and J by 5 bases, 8 bases remained unmatched. CDR1 and CDR2 (germline): SGHTA, FQGNSA.

The rearrangement links TRBV5-5 to TRBJ2-1; 10 nucleotides line up with TRBD2. The CDR3 covers 16 residues. V shed 5 bases, J shed 4 bases, and the junction held 9 bases outside the gene matches. Germline V lookup: CDR1 SGHKS, CDR2 YYEKEE (reference sequence). For the CDR3, the DNA is TGTGCCAGCAGAAAATTGAGCGGGAGGGCTTACAATGAGCAGTTCTTC. Its protein is CASRKLSGRAYNEQFF.

The chain employs TRBV29-1 and TRBJ2-1; the match to TRBD1 covers 8 bases. Germline CDR1 reads SQVTM; CDR2 reads ANQGSEA. CDR3 length: 12 residues. The J segment lost 9 bases and the V segment lost 7 bases, leaving 8 bases of the junction unmatched. The DNA of the CDR3 is TGCAGCGGATCAGGGACAGGACTTGAGCAGTTCTTC. Its protein is CSGSGTGLEQFF.

The chain uses TRBV11-2 and TRBJ2-2; the match to TRBD1 covers 8 bases. V gave up 6 bases and J gave up 4 bases; unmatched junction bases: 10. Germline CDR1 is SGHAT and CDR2 is FQNNGV. The CDR3 is 16 residues long. The CDR3 reads CASRPTGTGGTGELFF. Here the CDR3 DNA reads TGTGCCAGCAGACCCACCGGGACAGGCGGCACCGGGGAGCTGTTTTTT.

This clone was detected once. V and J are TRBV5-4 and TRBJ2-7, with 8 positions matching TRBD1. This CDR3 spans 15 amino acids. Germline CDR1 reads SGHNT; CDR2 reads YYREEE (reference sequence). Trimming removed 5 bases from V and 7 bases from J; junction bases left unmatched: 14. The chain's CDR3 is CASRPTGAPLWEQYF. The CDR3 nucleotides read TGTGCCAGCAGACCGACAGGGGCCCCCTTATGGGAGCAGTACTTC.

The V and J genes are TRBV30 and TRBJ2-7; 10 bases line up with TRBD1. CDR1 and CDR2 from the germline V gene are GTSNPN and SVGIG (reference sequence). J gave up 3 bases and V 7 bases, and 9 bases lay outside the gene matches. This CDR3 is built from 14 residues. This chain's CDR3 is CAYQLGTGDYEQYF. CDR3 nucleotides: TGTGCCTATCAGTTGGGGACAGGGGACTACGAGCAGTACTTC.

The chain carries TRBV18 and TRBJ2-1; 12 positions match TRBD2. The CDR3 extends over 17 amino acids. The trim removed 0 bases at V and 9 bases at J, leaving 9 bases unmatched. Germline loops: CDR1 KGHSH, CDR2 LQKENI. The CDR3 is CASSPPLTSGSLGEQFF. The CDR3, as DNA: TGTGCCAGCTCACCACCTCTGACTAGCGGGAGTCTTGGTGAGCAGTTCTTC.